This TCR beta chain was sequenced during a study of blood T cell repertoires in COVID-19. Study background: From the United States, Italy and Spain came samples of acute and convalescent COVID-19. In each case, the material was cDNA or gDNA derived from T cells, B-cell-depleted T cells, or PBMCs.

As processed by the authors: Quantification of nucleated cells was approximated via reference gene primer amplification. Sequenced by immunoSEQ multiplex PCR; TCRdb stores in-frame clones only, minus some. Clonal size and the V and J genes are those of that table, whereas D and trimming came from the DNA. This sample has 140,000 to 150,000 clones, with around 90% found just once. The CDR3 is 17 residues long. Trimming took 3 bases from V and 3 from J; bases not matched to a gene: 7. Germline loops: CDR1 SGHRS, CDR2 YFSETQ. This sequence originates from a human donor in a cohort sampled during active COVID-19. Sequenced material: peripheral blood. The rearrangement uses TRBV5-1 and TRBJ2-6; 9 positions match TRBD1. This CDR3 is CASSWRQGVRGANVLTF. CDR3 in DNA: TGCGCCAGCAGCTGGAGACAGGGGGTGCGTGGGGCCAACGTCCTGACTTTC.